These 19 T cell receptor beta chains share one sample of origin, sequenced in a study of cytomegalovirus exposure and HLA in healthy donors. The PCR was carried out with 60 Vbeta primers and 13 Jbeta primers. The table came from immunoSEQ multiplex PCR; TCRdb's copy has only in-frame clones and leaves some out. The table has roughly 99,000 clones, over 70% seen once. Sample: PBMCs. The receptors originated from a man between 25 and 39 years old in good health and CMV-seronegative.

This clone has just a few counts. The rearrangement joins TRBV30 to TRBJ1-2; D perhaps matches TRBD1 (5 bases). Germline V gives CDR1 GTSNPN, CDR2 SVGIG (reference sequence). The CDR3 covers 11 residues. V gave up 4 bases and J gave up 5 bases, with 8 bases separating them. The CDR3: CAWTRQYGYTF. The DNA for the CDR3 is TGTGCCTGGACGAGACAGTATGGCTACACCTTC.

The chain is built from TRBV9 and TRBJ1-2; TRBD1 might be the D (6 bases). Germline CDR1 and CDR2: SGDLS and YYNGEE. V was trimmed by 2 bases and J by 2 bases, leaving 13 bases between them. The CDR3 has 15 amino acids. CDR3 DNA: TGTGCCAGCAGCGTGGCGGGAGGGGGGAACTATGGCTACACCTTC. It specifies CASSVAGGGNYGYTF.

CDR3 loop: CASSSGVNEKLFF. CDR3 nucleotides: TGTGCCAGCAGCTCCGGGGTTAATGAAAAACTGTTTTTT. J is TRBJ1-4 and V is TRBV7-9; no clear D gene. CDR1 and CDR2 (germline): SEHNR, FQNEAQ (reference sequence). V was pared by 4 bases and J by 4 bases, with 7 bases between. This CDR3 contains 13 residues.

The V call is TRBV28, the J call TRBJ2-7, with TRBD2 identical over 9 bases. CDR3 size: 16 residues. Germline CDR1 and CDR2: MDHEN and SYDVKM. After removal of 2 bases from V and 7 bases from J, the junction contained 12 bases not matched to a gene. The CDR3, as DNA: TGTGCCAGCAGTTTACTAGCGGGACGGAGGGATGAGGAGCAGTACTTC. It is translated as CASSLLAGRRDEEQYF.

The gene calls are TRBV6-6 and TRBJ2-7, with TRBD2 matching over 10 bases. The junction had 15 bases not matched to a gene; V was cut back by 10 bases and J by 12 bases. Germline CDR1 is MNHNY and CDR2 is SVGAGI (reference sequence). The CDR3 is 13 amino acids. The CDR3 loop reads CATQGLATPWAYF. CDR3 DNA sequence: TGTGCCACCCAGGGACTAGCGACCCCATGGGCGTACTTC.

The chain uses TRBV27 and TRBJ2-3; TRBD2 aligns across 8 bases. The V segment lost 5 bases and the J segment 4 bases; nucleotides outside the gene matches: 8. The germline V gene has CDR1 MNHEY and CDR2 SMNVEV (reference sequence). The CDR3 contains 15 residues. The CDR3 DNA is TGTGCCAGCAGTCCCAGCGGGGGTAATGCAGATACGCAGTATTTT. Amino acid sequence: CASSPSGGNADTQYF.

This clone came up once. The V gene is TRBV6-1, the J gene TRBJ1-4; 7 nucleotides align to TRBD1. This CDR3 has 15 residues. Germline CDR1 and CDR2: MNHNS and SASEGT. The J segment lost 13 bases and the V segment lost 2 bases, leaving 13 bases of the junction unmatched. The CDR3 spells CASSERARQGVGLFF. For the CDR3, the DNA is TGTGCCAGCAGTGAAAGGGCGCGACAGGGTGTAGGACTGTTTTTT.

The chain combines TRBV6-1 with TRBJ1-2; the D gene is possibly TRBD1 (6 bases). This CDR3 spans 15 amino acids. CDR1 is MNHNS, CDR2 SASEGT, per germline. V was cut by 3 bases and J by 2 bases, with 13 bases left in between. The CDR3 DNA reads as TGTGCCAGCAGTGATACTGGGACAACCAACTATGGCTACACCTTC. This sequence encodes CASSDTGTTNYGYTF.

As for this clone: Other nucleotide sequences from this sample produce the same CDR3. The chain employs TRBV28 and TRBJ1-1; D gene uncertain. Germline assignment: CDR1 MDHEN and CDR2 SYDVKM. Trimming stripped 5 bases from V and 7 bases from J, with 11 bases between. The CDR3 is made up of 12 amino acids. The CDR3 spells CASSRRVSEAFF. The CDR3 DNA follows: TGTGCCAGCAGTCGCCGGGTGAGTGAAGCTTTCTTT.

This chain uses TRBV15 with TRBJ1-5; weak D call: TRBD1 (6 bases). Trimming took off 7 bases at V and 1 base at J, with 17 bases between the two ends. Germline V gene data show CDR1 as LNHNV and CDR2 as YYDKDF (reference sequence). This CDR3 is built from 16 residues. This chain's CDR3 is CATKDGGRLSNQPQHF. CDR3 DNA: TGTGCCACCAAGGACGGGGGGCGGTTGAGCAATCAGCCCCAGCATTTT.

The genes are TRBV5-6 and TRBJ2-7; 7 nucleotides line up with TRBD1. The CDR3 runs 14 residues. Germline trimming cut 3 bases from V and 3 bases from J; bases unmatched to any gene: 6. Germline values: CDR1 SGHDT, CDR2 YYEEEE. CDR3 region: CASSSVTGLYEQYF. Written as DNA, the CDR3 is TGTGCCAGCAGCTCAGTGACAGGGCTCTACGAGCAGTACTTC.

The rearrangement links TRBV18 to TRBJ2-3; D remains unclear. V lost 6 bases and J lost 4, with 14 bases in between. This CDR3 has 14 residues. The germline V gene has CDR1 KGHSH and CDR2 LQKENI. The CDR3 region is CASSRLISPDTQYF. CDR3 nucleotide sequence: TGTGCCAGCTCGCGACTTATAAGCCCAGATACGCAGTATTTT.

This sequence joins TRBV13 and TRBJ1-2, with D possibly matching TRBD1 (5 bases). The CDR3 has 14 residues. The ends were cut back, 1 base at V and 7 bases at J, with 13 bases in the middle. Germline CDR1 is PRHDT and CDR2 is FYEKMQ (reference sequence). CDR3 sequence (DNA): TGTGCCAGCAGCTTAGTAGGGGAATACAGTGGCTACACCTTC. Translation: CASSLVGEYSGYTF.

This chain uses TRBV7-3 with TRBJ2-7; TRBD1 aligns across 7 bases. Germline CDR1 is SGHTA and CDR2 is FQGTGA. CDR3 size: 13 residues. V shed 5 bases and J 6 bases; nucleotides not matched to a gene: 7. CDR3 amino acids: CASSTRQGSEQYF. DNA of the CDR3: TGTGCCAGCAGCACGCGACAGGGCTCCGAGCAGTACTTC.

The chain has TRBV5-1 and TRBJ1-1; no clear D. Trimming left V 2 bases short and J 4 bases short, with 3 bases between. The length of the CDR3 is 11 residues. Germline CDR1 SGHRS, CDR2 YFSETQ. CDR3 DNA sequence: TGCGCCAGCAGCTTCGGCACTGAAGCTTTCTTT. Protein sequence: CASSFGTEAFF.

The chain recombines TRBV6-5 with TRBJ1-2, with D perhaps TRBD1 (6 bases). CDR3 size: 15 residues. V dropped 4 bases and J dropped 0 bases, with 12 bases sitting between them. Germline assignment: CDR1 MNHEY and CDR2 SVGAGI. The CDR3 region has the DNA TGTGCCAGCAGTTCCCCGACAGGAGCTAACTATGGCTACACCTTC. Translated, it gives CASSSPTGANYGYTF.

The chain employs TRBV4-1 and TRBJ1-2; 8 nucleotides line up with TRBD1. The V segment lost 4 bases and the J segment 0 bases; nucleotides outside the gene matches: 16. Germline V gene lookup returns CDR1 MGHRA and CDR2 YSYEKL. The CDR3 loop spans 19 amino acids. The CDR3 nucleotides read TGCGCCAGCAGCCGAGGGACTCCGGGACAGGTGACGACTAACTATGGCTACACCTTC. Residues: CASSRGTPGQVTTNYGYTF.

This chain connects TRBV2 to TRBJ1-2; TRBD1 agrees at 7 bases. The CDR3 has 14 residues. V dropped 0 bases and J dropped 6; count of bases not matched to a gene: 4. The V gene's germline CDR1 is SNHLY and CDR2 FYNNEI. In DNA, the CDR3 is TGTGCCAGCAGTGAAGCGAACAGGGGCGATGGCTACACCTTC. Protein: CASSEANRGDGYTF.

The chain has TRBV5-1 and TRBJ1-4; tentative D call: TRBD1 (5 bases). V lost 3 bases and J 10 bases, leaving 16 bases between the germline ends. From germline, CDR1 is SGHRS and CDR2 YFSETQ. The CDR3 covers 14 residues. CDR3 sequence reads: CASSSDAPQGKLFF. Here the CDR3 DNA reads TGCGCCAGCAGCTCGGACGCCCCGCAGGGAAAACTGTTTTTT.